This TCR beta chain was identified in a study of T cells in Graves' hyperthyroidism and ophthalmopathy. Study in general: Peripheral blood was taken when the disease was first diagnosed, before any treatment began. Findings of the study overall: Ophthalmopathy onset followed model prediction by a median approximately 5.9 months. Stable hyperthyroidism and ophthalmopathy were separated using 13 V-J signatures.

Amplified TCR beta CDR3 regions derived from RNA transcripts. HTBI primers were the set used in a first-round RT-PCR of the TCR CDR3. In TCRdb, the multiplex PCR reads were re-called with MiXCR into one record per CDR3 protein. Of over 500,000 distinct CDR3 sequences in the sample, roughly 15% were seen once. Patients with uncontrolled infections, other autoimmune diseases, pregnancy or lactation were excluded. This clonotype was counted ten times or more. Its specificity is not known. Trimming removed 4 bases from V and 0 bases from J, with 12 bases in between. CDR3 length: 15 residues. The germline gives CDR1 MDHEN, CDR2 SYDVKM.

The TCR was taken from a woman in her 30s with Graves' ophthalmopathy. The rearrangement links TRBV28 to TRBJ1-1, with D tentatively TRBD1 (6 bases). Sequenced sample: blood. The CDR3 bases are TGTGCCAGCAGTTCGATGGACAGACTGAACACTGAAGCTTTCTTT. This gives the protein CASSSMDRLNTEAFF.